This TCR beta chain was identified in a study of sequential checkpoint blockade in melanoma. As for the study in general: DNA from about a hundred pretreatment tumor samples underwent TCRβ immunosequencing. Some 22 patients had tumor biopsies before treatment and at week 13. Study-wide results and limits: Tumor T-cell fraction and clonality correlated with PD-L1 and CD8+ counts.

TCRdb's copy holds only in-frame clones and misses some; the assay was immunoSEQ multiplex PCR. The sample lists 40,000 or so clones, roughly 32% occurring once. Treatment: randomized to nivolumab then ipilimumab (arm A) or the reverse (arm B). This clone occurred many times. Antigen: not known. The sample consisted of tumor tissue (inferred from file names), taken from a patient given nivolumab and ipilimumab in sequence. This TCR came from a human donor with melanoma.

CDR3 nucleotide sequence: TGTGCCAGCAGCCCCGGGGGGGAGATGAACACTGAAGCTTTCTTT. It is translated as CASSPGGEMNTEAFF. This rearrangement joins TRBV11-3 to TRBJ1-1; a possible D gene is TRBD1 (5 bases). Trimming took off 5 bases at V and 0 bases at J, with 13 bases between the two ends. Per germline, CDR1 SGHNT and CDR2 YENEEA. The CDR3 is made up of 15 amino acids. The full variable domain, with the rest looked up from reference TRBV11-3 and TRBJ1-1, is EAGVVQSPRYKIIEKKQPVAFWCNPISGHNTLYWYLQNLGQGPELLIRYENEEAVDDSQLPKDRFSAERLKGVDSTLKIQPAELGDSAVYLCASSPGGEMNTEAFFGQGTRLTVV.